Given below is one T cell receptor beta chain in context. The data were taken from a study of blood T cell repertoires in COVID-19. How the authors handled the data: Researchers report that nucleated cell counts were estimated from reference gene primer amplification. The repertoire was sequenced with immunoSEQ multiplex PCR; TCRdb's copy has only in-frame clones and lacks some. V and J calls plus clone size are reproduced from that table; the DNA served to infer D and trimming. The table shows more than 45,000 clones, with about nine tenths occurring only once. V dropped 1 base and J dropped 1; count of bases not matched to a gene: 1. Germline V CDR1 and CDR2: LNHDA, SQIVND (reference sequence). The CDR3 consists of 16 residues.

The sample taken for sequencing was peripheral blood. This TCR was sampled from a man aged 65 to 79 with acute or convalescent COVID-19. V gene TRBV19 combines with J gene TRBJ1-5; 10 bases line up with TRBD1. The CDR3 protein is CASSIGDRGSNQPQHF. The DNA of the CDR3 is TGTGCCAGTAGTATAGGGGACAGGGGAAGCAATCAGCCCCAGCATTTT.